This T cell receptor beta chain derives from a study of shared clonotypes between healthy human individuals. This clone was observed a single time. The antigen is undetermined. In the naive CD8 group, cells lacked CD45RO and were positively selected for CCR7, so terminally differentiated effector memory CD45RA+ cells were left out. Germline assignment: CDR1 GTSNPN and CDR2 SVGIG (reference sequence). V dropped 0 bases and J dropped 1 base, with 7 bases sitting between them. The CDR3 covers 14 residues. The method was immunoSEQ multiplex PCR; TCRdb's version includes in-frame clones alone and lacks a portion of them. The table has about 600,000 clones, nearly 98% seen once. Findings and caveats of the study: Tissues were not sampled, only blood, and their repertoires likely differ.

The sequence came from a man aged 30 to 45 in good health. The sequencing sample was made of naive CD8+ T cells sorted from blood. The V gene is TRBV30, the J gene TRBJ1-5, with D maybe TRBD1 (6 bases). The CDR3 protein is CAWSVGQSNQPQHF. The DNA for the CDR3 is TGTGCCTGGAGTGTAGGACAGAGCAATCAGCCCCAGCATTTT.